This T cell receptor (beta chain) was profiled in a study of control samples from healthy donors and cancer patients. The data were produced by immunoSEQ multiplex PCR, yet TCRdb's version contains in-frame clones alone and is incomplete. Altogether about 82,000 clones are present, more than 75% being singletons, with the ten largest covering around a fifth. The germline CDR1 and CDR2 sequences are SNHLY and FYNNEI. V shed 4 bases and J 4 bases; nucleotides not matched to a gene: 1. This CDR3 is built from 15 residues. J is TRBJ2-1 and V is TRBV2, with 13 bases that match TRBD2. The sequence was obtained from a middle-aged man in good health. Sequencing was performed on blood. In nucleotides, the CDR3 is TGTGCCAGCAGTGGGACTAGCGGGAGTTACAATGAGCAGTTCTTC. Protein: CASSGTSGSYNEQFF.